One sample yielded the 29 T cell receptor beta chains listed below, sequenced in a study of blood T cell repertoires in COVID-19. Clones were sequenced by immunoSEQ multiplex PCR, and TCRdb holds only the in-frame ones, with some missing. The table shows fewer than 400,000 clones, with nearly 90% occurring only once. The sequenced sample was PBMCs or T cells enriched from blood (not recorded which). The receptors shown here come from a woman between 25 and 40 years old who had recovered from COVID-19.

J is TRBJ2-7 and V is TRBV6-5; possibly TRBD1 for D (5 bases). CDR1 and CDR2 (germline): MNHEY, SVGAGI. Trimming stripped 10 bases from V and 3 bases from J, with 22 bases between. The CDR3 runs 15 residues. This CDR3 reads CATPAGRESIYEQYF. The CDR3 region has the DNA TGTGCCACCCCGGCAGGGCGTGAGAGCATCTACGAGCAGTACTTC.

The rearrangement uses TRBV7-9 and TRBJ2-3, with D possibly TRBD1 on 6 matching bases. Germline V CDR1 and CDR2: SEHNR, FQNEAQ (reference sequence). The CDR3 spans 16 residues. V lost 3 bases and J lost 4, with 17 bases in between. The CDR3 reads CASSLGTPKRADTQYF. CDR3 nucleotide sequence: TGTGCCAGCAGCTTGGGGACACCCAAGCGCGCAGATACGCAGTATTTT.

The rearrangement links TRBV5-4 to TRBJ2-5, with 7 nucleotides matching TRBD2. The CDR3 has 13 residues. Trimming at V came to 3 bases and at J to 5 bases, leaving 4 bases not matched to a gene. CDR1 SGHNT and CDR2 YYREEE come from the germline V gene (reference sequence). The CDR3: CASSSARGETQYF. The DNA for the CDR3 is TGTGCCAGCAGCTCCGCGCGGGGGGAGACCCAGTACTTC.

The V and J genes are TRBV5-1 and TRBJ1-6; the D gene is possibly TRBD1 (5 bases). V gave up 3 bases and J gave up 8 bases, with 15 bases separating them. The germline gives CDR1 SGHRS, CDR2 YFSETQ. This CDR3 is built from 15 residues. The CDR3 sequence: CASSSSGTRDSPLHF. The CDR3 region has the DNA TGCGCCAGCAGCTCATCCGGGACTAGGGATTCACCCCTCCACTTT.

This chain connects TRBV27 to TRBJ1-5; D is perhaps TRBD1 (5 bases). The CDR3 is 15 residues long. The V and J ends lost 2 bases and 6 bases respectively, with 14 bases between them. The germline gives CDR1 MNHEY, CDR2 SMNVEV (reference sequence). The CDR3 nucleotides read TGTGCCAGCAGTTTACGGGCCAGGGCCGGTCAGCCCCAGCATTTT. It specifies CASSLRARAGQPQHF.

The count of this clone is one. The V gene is TRBV28, the J gene TRBJ1-1; the match to TRBD1 covers 7 bases. Trimming took 5 bases from V and 8 from J; bases not matched to a gene: 8. The CDR3 totals 13 residues. CDR1 MDHEN and CDR2 SYDVKM come from the germline V gene. The CDR3 region is CASSPPTGREAFF. CDR3 nucleotides: TGTGCCAGCAGTCCTCCGACAGGGAGGGAAGCTTTCTTT.

The V and J genes are TRBV7-3 and TRBJ1-6, with TRBD1 matching 7 bases. Germline lookup yields CDR1 SGHTA and CDR2 FQGTGA. Trimming took 2 bases from V and 7 from J; bases not matched to a gene: 2. The CDR3 has 14 amino acids. In DNA form, the CDR3 reads TGTGCCAGCAGCTTAGGGACAGCCAATTCACCCCTCCACTTT. This gives the protein CASSLGTANSPLHF.

This clone was picked up one time. This chain links TRBV6-5 with TRBJ1-4, with TRBD1 identical over 7 bases. Per the germline V gene, CDR1 is MNHEY and CDR2 is SVGAGI. CDR3 length: 15 amino acids. Trimming at V came to 8 bases and at J to 7 bases, leaving 13 bases not matched to a gene. DNA for the CDR3: TGTGCCAGCGGCACCGGGACAGAGAAGCGTGAAAAACTGTTTTTT. Amino acids: CASGTGTEKREKLFF.

Remarks on this clone: This may be a read error: a much more frequent sequence differs by one nucleotide. The V and J genes are TRBV9 and TRBJ2-1; 10 bases are shared with TRBD2. The CDR3 is made up of 14 amino acids. The junction had 3 bases not matched to a gene; V was cut back by 4 bases and J by 5 bases. Looked up from germline, CDR1 is SGDLS and CDR2 is YYNGEE. The CDR3 DNA reads TGTGCCAGCAGCAGGACTAGCGGAGACAATGAGCAGTTCTTC. Translation: CASSRTSGDNEQFF.

V is TRBV6-5 and J is TRBJ1-1; 7 positions match TRBD1. There are 15 residues in the CDR3. V lost 5 bases to trimming and J lost 4 bases; unmatched junction nucleotides: 10. In germline, CDR1 is MNHEY, CDR2 SVGAGI. The CDR3, as DNA: TGTGCCAGCAGTCCGGTGGAGGGGGCTAGCACTGAAGCTTTCTTT. This sequence encodes CASSPVEGASTEAFF.

The chain links TRBV19 to TRBJ1-2; a possible D gene is TRBD1 (6 bases). The CDR3 contains 13 residues. Trimming removed 3 bases from V and 6 bases from J, with 11 bases in between. Per the germline V gene, CDR1 is LNHDA and CDR2 is SQIVND (reference sequence). The CDR3 DNA reads TGTGCCAGTAGTATCTCTAGACAGGATGGCTACACCTTC. Its translation is CASSISRQDGYTF.

The V gene is TRBV5-6, the J gene TRBJ1-6; D call uncertain. Germline CDR1 and CDR2: SGHDT and YYEEEE. This CDR3 region has 16 residues. The V and J ends lost 1 base and 0 bases respectively, with 8 bases between them. For the CDR3, the DNA is TGTGCCAGCAGCTTGTGGAGGAGCTCCTATAATTCACCCCTCCACTTT. As protein: CASSLWRSSYNSPLHF.

The V gene is TRBV30, the J gene TRBJ1-3; D uncertain. From germline, CDR1 is GTSNPN and CDR2 SVGIG (reference sequence). The germline V and J ends were trimmed by 3 bases and 0 bases, with 6 bases remaining between them. This CDR3 is 13 amino acids long. The CDR3 is CAWRGSSGNTIYF. CDR3 DNA sequence: TGTGCCTGGAGGGGGAGCTCTGGAAACACCATATATTTT.

The chain employs TRBV27 and TRBJ2-3; 8 bases fit TRBD2. Germline lookup yields CDR1 MNHEY and CDR2 SMNVEV (reference sequence). Trimming removed 3 bases from V and 1 base from J; junction bases left unmatched: 9. The CDR3 is 17 residues long. The CDR3 spells CASSFLVAGKGTDTQYF. CDR3 nucleotide sequence: TGTGCCAGCAGTTTTCTGGTAGCGGGAAAAGGCACAGATACGCAGTATTTT.

V gene TRBV3-1 (or the pseudogene TRBV3-2) combines with J gene TRBJ2-1; 9 bases line up with TRBD2. CDR3 size: 19 residues. Trimming removed 0 bases from V and 4 bases from J; junction bases left unmatched: 13. Germline CDR1 and CDR2: LGHDT and YNNKEL (reference sequence). CDR3 in amino acids: CASSQDIPYSGSSYNEQFF. In nucleotides, the CDR3 is TGTGCCAGCAGCCAAGACATACCCTATAGCGGGAGTAGTTACAATGAGCAGTTCTTC.

The chain is built from TRBV5-6 and TRBJ1-1; 9 bases line up with TRBD1. The CDR3 is 14 amino acids. The germline CDR1 and CDR2 sequences are SGHDT and YYEEEE. With 2 bases clipped from V and 5 bases from J, the junction kept 4 bases outside the gene matches. The CDR3 coding sequence is TGTGCCAGCAGCTTCCCGACAGGGGGGACTGAAGCTTTCTTT. Translation gives CASSFPTGGTEAFF. The complete variable domain, with remaining parts taken from reference TRBV5-6 and TRBJ1-1, reads DAGVTQSPTHLIKTRGQQVTLRCSPKSGHDTVSWYQQALGQGPQFIFQYYEEEERQRGNFPDRFSGHQFPNYSSELNVNALLLGDSALYLCASSFPTGGTEAFFGQGTRLTVV.

This clone appeared a single time. The J gene is TRBJ2-5, the V gene TRBV9, with 7 bases fitting TRBD1. CDR1 is SGDLS, CDR2 YYNGEE, per germline. The CDR3 length is 14 residues. V was pared by 0 bases and J by 5 bases, with 4 bases of the junction left unmatched. CDR3 protein: CASSVGQGWETQYF. In DNA form, the CDR3 reads TGTGCCAGCAGCGTAGGACAGGGTTGGGAGACCCAGTACTTC. The full variable domain, in which reference TRBV9 and TRBJ2-5 provide the parts outside the CDR3, is DSGVTQTPKHLITATGQRVTLRCSPRSGDLSVYWYQQSLDQGLQFLIQYYNGEERAKGNILERFSAQQFPDLHSELNLSSLELGDSALYFCASSVGQGWETQYFGPGTRLLVL.

This clone was observed a single time. The rearrangement joins TRBV2 to TRBJ1-2; 7 bases align to TRBD1. Germline CDR1 reads SNHLY; CDR2 reads FYNNEI. V was pared by 2 bases and J by 1 base, with 4 bases of the junction left unmatched. The CDR3 loop spans 15 amino acids. The CDR3, as DNA: TGTGCCAGCAGTGAACTACAGGGGCATAACTATGGCTACACCTTC. Its translation is CASSELQGHNYGYTF.

The rearrangement joins TRBV27 to TRBJ1-1; 7 nucleotides line up with TRBD1. The V and J ends lost 6 bases and 0 bases, in that order; junction bases with no gene match: 1. The CDR3 extends over 13 amino acids. Germline CDR1 is MNHEY and CDR2 is SMNVEV (reference sequence). CDR3 sequence: CASRTGLNTEAFF. The CDR3 bases are TGTGCCAGCAGGACAGGGCTGAACACTGAAGCTTTCTTT.

In DNA, the CDR3 is TGTGCCAGTACAACCCAGGCGGGGAATTCACCCCTCCACTTT. Translated, it gives CASTTQAGNSPLHF. J is TRBJ1-6 and V is TRBV19; D is unclear. The germline V gene has CDR1 LNHDA and CDR2 SQIVND (reference sequence). The CDR3 extends over 14 amino acids. The V gene lost 7 bases and the J gene lost 7 bases, with 14 bases spanning the gap.

The V and J genes are TRBV20-1 and TRBJ1-1; D call uncertain. Trimming shortened V by 3 bases and J by 3 bases, and 8 bases separated the two germline ends. This CDR3 is 12 amino acids long. CDR1 is DFQATT and CDR2 is SNEGSKA in the germline V gene (reference sequence). For the CDR3, the DNA is TGCAGTGCTAGTAGGAGTTACACTGAAGCTTTCTTT. Its translation: CSASRSYTEAFF.

The genes are TRBV11-2 and TRBJ2-7; a weak D match, TRBD2 (6 bases). The ends were cut back, 2 bases at V and 4 bases at J, with 18 bases in the middle. This CDR3 contains 16 residues. CDR1 is SGHAT, CDR2 FQNNGV, per germline. For the CDR3, the DNA is TGTGCCAGCAGCTTATCTCGGGAGAGGAGGTTGTACGAGCAGTACTTC. It encodes CASSLSRERRLYEQYF.

V gene TRBV14 combines with J gene TRBJ1-4; maybe TRBD1 (5 bases). The CDR3 length is 13 residues. The germline V gene has CDR1 SGHDN and CDR2 FVKESK. Between the trimmed V and J ends, which lost 1 base and 14 bases, there was a span of 14 bases. The CDR3 reads CASSQAGGTMLFF. The CDR3 DNA follows: TGTGCCAGCAGCCAAGCGGGCGGGACCATGCTGTTTTTT. Looking up the rest from reference TRBV14 and TRBJ1-4 gives the full variable domain: EAGVTQFPSHSVIEKGQTVTLRCDPISGHDNLYWYRRVMGKEIKFLLHFVKESKQDESGMPNNRFLAERTGGTYSTLKVQPAELEDSGVYFCASSQAGGTMLFFGSGTQLSVL.

DNA of the CDR3: TGTGCCAGTAGTATAGACGGGACATATAGCAATCAGCCCCAGCATTTT. This sequence encodes CASSIDGTYSNQPQHF. The chain carries TRBV19 and TRBJ1-5; D perhaps matches TRBD1 (6 bases). Trimming removed 0 bases at V and 0 bases at J, with 9 bases between. The germline V gene encodes CDR1 LNHDA and CDR2 SQIVND (reference sequence). This CDR3 contains 16 residues. Combining the CDR3 with reference TRBV19 and TRBJ1-5 gives the whole variable domain DGGITQSPKYLFRKEGQNVTLSCEQNLNHDAMYWYRQDPGQGLRLIYYSQIVNDFQKGDIAEGYSVSREKKESFPLTVTSAQKNPTAFYLCASSIDGTYSNQPQHFGDGTRLSIL.

This clone turned up a few times. The chain is built from TRBV10-3 and TRBJ1-2; D remains ambiguous. V lost 2 bases and J lost 3, with 7 bases in between. The CDR3 runs 13 residues. Germline V gene lookup returns CDR1 ENHRY and CDR2 SYGVKD. The CDR3: CAISENEDYGYTF. CDR3 nucleotides: TGTGCCATCAGTGAGAACGAGGACTATGGCTACACCTTC.

This sequence joins TRBV11-1 and TRBJ2-3, with 8 bases identical to TRBD1. The V gene end was trimmed by 5 bases and the J gene end by 1 base; junction bases not matched to a gene: 8. CDR1 and CDR2 from the germline V gene are SGHAT and FQDESV (reference sequence). The CDR3 covers 16 residues. The CDR3 DNA reads as TGTGCCAGCAGCATCACCGGACAGGGACGCACAGATACGCAGTATTTT. It encodes CASSITGQGRTDTQYF.

The chain links TRBV5-1 to TRBJ1-6, with D perhaps TRBD1 (6 bases). V was shortened by 0 bases and J by 7 bases, with 11 bases between the two germline ends. Looked up from germline, CDR1 is SGHRS and CDR2 is YFSETQ. The length of the CDR3 is 15 residues. The CDR3 DNA reads as TGCGCCAGCAGCTTGGCCGGCAGGGGAAATTCACCCCTCCACTTT. It specifies CASSLAGRGNSPLHF.

This clone has a single count. The rearrangement joins TRBV4-1 to TRBJ2-7; no clear D. The germline CDR1 and CDR2 sequences are MGHRA and YSYEKL. The CDR3 has 13 amino acids. Trimming shortened V by 1 base and J by 2 bases, and 6 bases separated the two germline ends. The CDR3, as DNA: TGCGCCAGCAGCCAAGGAGGAACCTACGAGCAGTACTTC. Its translation: CASSQGGTYEQYF.

V usage is TRBV4-3 and J usage is TRBJ1-2; possible D gene TRBD1, 5 bases. The germline CDR1 and CDR2 sequences are LGHNA and YSLEER. This CDR3 is built from 14 residues. Trimming stripped 0 bases from V and 5 bases from J, with 10 bases between. CDR3 residues: CASSQDSGNYGYTF. The CDR3 region has the DNA TGCGCCAGCAGCCAAGATTCAGGGAATTATGGCTACACCTTC.